Listed below are T cell receptor beta chains from one sample, sequenced in a study of cytomegalovirus exposure and HLA in healthy donors. TCRdb's table, derived via immunoSEQ multiplex PCR, lists solely in-frame clones and lacks some. Recorded for this sample: more than 40,000 clones. Sequenced sample: PBMCs. Every receptor here comes from a woman aged 40 to 49 in good health and CMV-seronegative. Each CDR3 is given with its conserved first and last residue. The D gene is left open where the match is weak.

v_gene	d_gene	j_gene	CDR3aa	CDR3nt
TRBV7-9	TRBD1	TRBJ2-7	CASSSTGSYEQYF	TGTGCCAGCAGCTCGACAGGGTCCTACGAGCAGTACTTC
TRBV11-2	TRBD1	TRBJ1-1	CASSLGQGNTEAFF	TGTGCCAGCAGCTTAGGACAGGGGAACACTGAAGCTTTCTTT
TRBV28	.	TRBJ1-5	CASRSDRPAGSNQPQHF	TGTGCCAGCAGGTCTGACAGGCCCGCTGGAAGCAATCAGCCCCAGCATTTT
TRBV18	TRBD2	TRBJ2-5	CASSPLGGRAPETQYF	TGTGCCAGCTCACCACTTGGTGGGAGGGCCCCAGAGACCCAGTACTTC
TRBV7-7	.	TRBJ2-1	CASSSGAGNEQFF	TGTGCCAGCAGCTCTGGGGCAGGGAATGAGCAGTTCTTC
TRBV15	TRBD2	TRBJ2-1	CATSRDLTILAAFF	TGTGCCACCAGCAGAGATCTGACAATACTAGCGGCGTTCTTC
TRBV18	.	TRBJ1-1	CASSPQGKVAFF	TGTGCCAGCTCACCACAGGGGAAGGTAGCTTTCTTT
TRBV30	.	TRBJ2-1	CAWRRDTYNEQFF	TGTGCCTGGAGACGGGACACTTACAATGAGCAGTTCTTC
TRBV7-8	.	TRBJ2-7	CASSSHSAMQYF	TGTGCCAGCAGCTCCCATTCTGCTATGCAGTACTTC
TRBV6-5	TRBD1	TRBJ2-1	CASSRQGNSYNEQFF	TGTGCCAGCAGTCGACAGGGGAACTCCTACAATGAGCAGTTCTTC
TRBV4-3	TRBD2	TRBJ2-3	CASSQDQGGRRDTQYF	TGCGCCAGCAGCCAAGATCAGGGCGGGAGAAGAGATACGCAGTATTTT
TRBV18	TRBD1	TRBJ1-3	CASSPPSGRGRGNTIYF	TGTGCCAGCTCACCACCCTCTGGCAGGGGGCGTGGAAACACCATATATTTT
TRBV7-9	.	TRBJ2-7	CASSLSSQSYEQYF	TGTGCCAGCAGCTTGTCCTCCCAGTCCTACGAGCAGTACTTC
TRBV7-2	.	TRBJ2-7	CASSPSVRVLYEQYF	TGTGCCAGCAGCCCCTCGGTCAGGGTTCTGTACGAGCAGTACTTC
TRBV2	.	TRBJ1-1	CASSEFRDTEAFF	TGTGCCAGCAGTGAATTTCGCGACACTGAAGCTTTCTTT
TRBV28	.	TRBJ2-1	CASSLRGALIGNEQFF	TGTGCCAGCAGTTTACGGGGGGCACTAATCGGCAATGAGCAGTTCTTC
TRBV5-1	.	TRBJ2-3	CASSPERAGDTQYF	TGCGCCAGCAGCCCTGAGCGTGCGGGAGATACGCAGTATTTT
TRBV9	.	TRBJ2-2	CASTGGSHTGELFF	TGTGCCAGCACGGGGGGCTCGCACACCGGGGAGCTGTTTTTT
TRBV4-2	TRBD2	TRBJ2-3	CASSHPRLAGGPRTDTQYF	TGTGCCAGCAGCCACCCGCGGCTAGCGGGAGGGCCCCGCACAGATACGCAGTATTTT
TRBV10-3	TRBD2	TRBJ2-7	CAISEDSGGYEQYF	TGTGCCATCAGTGAGGATTCGGGGGGCTACGAGCAGTACTTC
TRBV27	TRBD1	TRBJ2-5	CASSFRLSPDRGYQETQYF	TGTGCCAGCAGTTTCCGGCTCTCCCCCGACAGGGGATACCAAGAGACCCAGTACTTC
TRBV6-1	.	TRBJ2-2	CASSEVLALKSGELFF	TGTGCCAGCAGTGAAGTCCTAGCACTCAAGAGCGGGGAGCTGTTTTTT
TRBV7-2	TRBD2	TRBJ2-7	CASSPTSGSGEQYF	TGTGCCAGCAGCCCCACTAGCGGGTCGGGCGAGCAGTACTTC
TRBV6-5	.	TRBJ1-3	CASSYRLAGGGNTIYF	TGTGCCAGCAGTTACCGTCTCGCGGGAGGTGGAAACACCATATATTTT
TRBV7-9	.	TRBJ2-6	CASRPDRISGANVLTF	TGTGCCAGCAGACCTGACAGGATCTCTGGGGCCAACGTCCTGACTTTC
TRBV6-1	.	TRBJ2-2	CASWQGGMDTGELFF	TGTGCCAGCTGGCAGGGGGGCATGGACACCGGGGAGCTGTTTTTT
TRBV7-9	TRBD1	TRBJ2-1	CASSLDRGVHNEQFF	TGTGCCAGCAGCTTGGACAGGGGGGTCCACAATGAGCAGTTCTTC
TRBV19	.	TRBJ2-1	CASSTGNSYNEQFF	TGTGCCAGTAGTACGGGGAACAGTTACAATGAGCAGTTCTTC
TRBV4-3	.	TRBJ1-1	CASSSDRNTEAFF	TGCGCCAGCAGCTCGGACAGGAACACTGAAGCTTTCTTT
TRBV7-9	.	TRBJ2-1	CASSFTEYNEQFF	TGTGCCAGCAGCTTTACGGAGTACAATGAGCAGTTCTTC
TRBV6-5	TRBD1	TRBJ2-1	CASRIRQGADNEQFF	TGTGCCAGCAGAATACGACAGGGGGCCGACAATGAGCAGTTCTTC
TRBV18	TRBD1	TRBJ2-5	CASSRTGQETQYF	TGTGCCAGCTCAAGGACAGGCCAAGAGACCCAGTACTTC
TRBV5-1	.	TRBJ2-5	CASSEEGAETQYF	TGCGCCAGCAGCGAGGAGGGCGCAGAGACCCAGTACTTC
TRBV29-1	.	TRBJ2-1	CSVTGSSDNEQFF	TGCAGTGTAACCGGTAGCTCCGACAATGAGCAGTTCTTC
TRBV27	TRBD1	TRBJ1-2	CASRGTGTAGYTF	TGTGCCAGCAGAGGGACAGGGACCGCTGGCTACACCTTC
TRBV5-1	.	TRBJ2-5	CASSPEGQETQYF	TGCGCCAGCAGCCCGGAGGGTCAAGAGACCCAGTACTTC
TRBV6-5	.	TRBJ2-1	CASSYRTTSYNEQFF	TGTGCCAGCAGTTACAGGACAACCTCCTACAATGAGCAGTTCTTC
TRBV29-1	.	TRBJ1-1	CSVDIRRVEAFF	TGCAGCGTTGACATCCGCAGGGTTGAAGCTTTCTTT
TRBV28	TRBD1	TRBJ2-7	CASRRTGGSYEQYF	TGTGCCAGCAGGAGGACAGGGGGCTCCTACGAGCAGTACTTC
TRBV7-2	TRBD1	TRBJ1-3	CASSFRQGSGNTIYF	TGTGCCAGCAGCTTTAGACAGGGTAGTGGAAACACCATATATTTT
TRBV30	TRBD1	TRBJ2-2	CAWRRDSSSGELFF	TGTGCCTGGAGACGGGACAGTTCGTCCGGGGAGCTGTTTTTT
TRBV6-5	TRBD1	TRBJ2-2	CASSLDRVFGELFF	TGTGCCAGCAGTCTCGACAGGGTGTTCGGGGAGCTGTTTTTT
TRBV2	.	TRBJ2-1	CASTRARWGQDGEQFF	TGTGCCAGCACCAGGGCGCGCTGGGGGCAGGATGGTGAGCAGTTCTTC
TRBV29-1	.	TRBJ2-1	CSVELDTSYNEQFF	TGCAGCGTTGAACTAGATACCTCCTACAATGAGCAGTTCTTC
TRBV5-1	TRBD1	TRBJ1-5	CASSGTGGEGQPQHF	TGCGCCAGCAGCGGGACAGGGGGCGAAGGTCAGCCCCAGCATTTT
TRBV5-4	.	TRBJ2-2	CASSLAGVKTGELFF	TGTGCCAGCAGCTTGGCAGGGGTGAAGACCGGGGAGCTGTTTTTT
TRBV30	TRBD1	TRBJ1-5	CAWSAGQGSNQPQHF	TGTGCCTGGAGTGCCGGACAGGGGAGCAATCAGCCCCAGCATTTT
TRBV12-5	TRBD1	TRBJ1-2	CASGWGQGNYGYTF	TGTGCTAGTGGTTGGGGACAGGGGAACTATGGCTACACCTTC
TRBV28	.	TRBJ1-5	CASSRVSNQPQHF	TGTGCCAGCAGCCGGGTCAGCAATCAGCCCCAGCATTTT
TRBV7-3	TRBD1	TRBJ2-1	CASSLGGGNEQFF	TGTGCCAGCAGCCTAGGGGGCGGGAATGAGCAGTTCTTC
TRBV7-9	TRBD2	TRBJ2-7	CASSLGGRAYAEQYF	TGTGCCAGCAGCTTAGGCGGGAGGGCCTACGCCGAGCAGTACTTC
TRBV9	TRBD1	TRBJ1-2	CASSAMSTGKRIRGYGYTF	TGTGCCAGCAGCGCAATGTCGACAGGGAAAAGGATACGCGGCTATGGCTACACCTTC
TRBV2	.	TRBJ2-7	CASSVAGRTYEQYF	TGTGCCAGCAGTGTTGCGGGAAGGACCTACGAGCAGTACTTC
TRBV5-1	TRBD2	TRBJ2-5	CASSFYLAGARETQYF	TGCGCCAGCAGCTTCTATCTAGCGGGAGCCAGAGAGACCCAGTACTTC